The clone carrying this TCR beta chain has just a few counts. Its antigen is undetermined. V was shortened by 1 base and J by 0 bases, with 14 bases between the two germline ends. The CDR3 consists of 17 residues. Germline V gene lookup returns CDR1 MGHRA and CDR2 YSYEKL. This specimen belongs to a study of T cell repertoires in cytomegalovirus infection. Study context: Well-studied HLA-B-restricted CMV epitopes were used in the study alongside recently identified HLA-C-restricted ones. It was the public TCR beta signatures that indicated both CMV infection and matching HLA type. Study-wide points: HLA-C-restricted CMV-specific TCR beta clonotypes were dominant in the ex vivo response. Carriers of CMV plus the relevant HLA were identified by cumulative public TCR beta family frequency.

MiXCR, applied by TCRdb to the reads, yields one record per CDR3 protein. The repertoire holds about half a million distinct CDR3 sequences, with 40% to 50% as singletons. This specimen consisted of cultured PBMCs, obtained from culture after CMV antigen stimulation. This sequence originates from a human donor in good health (CMV status not recorded). Some clones in this sample may be carry-over from other donors' samples. The chain combines TRBV4-1 with TRBJ2-3; tentatively, D is TRBD1 (6 bases). Here the CDR3 DNA reads TGCGCCAGCAGCCAAGCCCCGACAGGCCCTAGCACAGATACGCAGTATTTT. This encodes CASSQAPTGPSTDTQYF.